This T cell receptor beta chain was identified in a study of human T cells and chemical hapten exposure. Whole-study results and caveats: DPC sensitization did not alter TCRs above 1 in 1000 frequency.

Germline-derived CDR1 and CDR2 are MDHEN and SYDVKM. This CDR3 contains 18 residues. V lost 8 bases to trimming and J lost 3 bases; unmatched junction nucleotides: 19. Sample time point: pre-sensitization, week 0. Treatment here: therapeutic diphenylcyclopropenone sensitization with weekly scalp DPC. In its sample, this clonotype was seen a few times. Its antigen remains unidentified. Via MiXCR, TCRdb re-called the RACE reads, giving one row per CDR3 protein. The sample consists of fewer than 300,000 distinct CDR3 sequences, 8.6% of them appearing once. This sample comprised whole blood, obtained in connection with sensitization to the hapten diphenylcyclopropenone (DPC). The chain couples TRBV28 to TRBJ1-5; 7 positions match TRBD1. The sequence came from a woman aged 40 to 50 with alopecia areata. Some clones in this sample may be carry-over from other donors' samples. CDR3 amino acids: CASRPAGSGGSTNQPQHF. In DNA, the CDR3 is TGTGCCAGCCGACCGGCAGGGTCAGGGGGTAGCACCAATCAGCCCCAGCATTTT.